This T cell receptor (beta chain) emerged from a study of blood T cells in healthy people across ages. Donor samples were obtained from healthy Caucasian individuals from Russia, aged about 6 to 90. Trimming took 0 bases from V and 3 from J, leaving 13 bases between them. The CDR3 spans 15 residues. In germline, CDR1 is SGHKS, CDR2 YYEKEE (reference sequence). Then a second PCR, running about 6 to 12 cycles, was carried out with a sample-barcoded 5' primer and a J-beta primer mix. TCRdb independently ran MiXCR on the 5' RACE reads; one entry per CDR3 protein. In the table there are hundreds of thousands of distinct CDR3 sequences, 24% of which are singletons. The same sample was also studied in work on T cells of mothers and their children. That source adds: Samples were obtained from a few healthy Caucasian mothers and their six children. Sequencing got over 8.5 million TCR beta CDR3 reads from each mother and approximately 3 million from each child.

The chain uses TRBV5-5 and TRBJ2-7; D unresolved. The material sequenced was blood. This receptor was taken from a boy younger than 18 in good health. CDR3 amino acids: CASSLVWTVIYEQYF. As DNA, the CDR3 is TGTGCCAGCAGCTTGGTCTGGACGGTTATCTACGAGCAGTACTTC. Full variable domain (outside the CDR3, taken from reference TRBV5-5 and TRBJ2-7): DAGVTQSPTHLIKTRGQQVTLRCSPISGHKSVSWYQQVLGQGPQFIFQYYEKEERGRGNFPDRFSARQFPNYSSELNVNALLLGDSALYLCASSLVWTVIYEQYFGPGTRLTVT.